This T cell receptor beta chain was identified during a study of identical twins. Study-wide results and caveats: The study reached conclusions through statistical analysis that was cross-sectional, not following the same donors. Within twin pairs, the out-of-frame alpha sequences they shared showed excess low generation probability.

The junction had 13 bases not matched to a gene; V was cut back by 6 bases and J by 4 bases. The CDR3 contains 15 residues. Germline CDR1 is DFQATT and CDR2 is SNEGSKA (reference sequence). TCRdb recomputed calls from the 5' RACE reads with MiXCR, one row per CDR3 protein. The sample includes just over 500,000 distinct CDR3 sequences, 20% to 25% of them seen just once. The table lists this clonotype with a few counts. Its antigen is still unknown. These data were also filed under a second study, of T cells expressing NK-cell markers.

The sample comprised CD4+ T cells sorted from blood. This TCR was recovered from a young woman in good health. This chain joins TRBV20-1 and TRBJ2-7, with 9 positions matching TRBD2. CDR3 amino acids: CSASGSSGKDYEQYF. The DNA for the CDR3 is TGCAGTGCCAGTGGATCTAGCGGGAAAGATTACGAGCAGTACTTC.